This TCR beta chain was recovered during a study of a mutant IDH1 vaccine in newly diagnosed glioma. On the study more broadly: Sex among treated patients split about 60% male, roughly 38% female; mean age was roughly 40 years. Most patients had received both radiotherapy and temozolomide, the prior options being radiotherapy, temozolomide, or both.

In regard to this clone: What it binds is not known.

Using immunoSEQ multiplex PCR, the repertoire was profiled, and TCRdb retains in-frame clones only, with some absent. The data show roughly 60,000 clones, roughly 80% seen once. The CDR3 loop spans 12 amino acids. Trimming took 5 bases from V and 5 from J, leaving 11 bases between them. Germline V gene sequence: CDR1 SGDLS, CDR2 YYNGEE. Time point meaning: week 11, during vaccination. A single vaccine dose contained 300 ug of mutant IDH1 20-mer peptide, and topical imiquimod was used with it. V usage is TRBV9 and J usage is TRBJ2-7; D remains ambiguous. The TCR was taken from a man between 25 and 39 years old with glioma. The sequencing used PBMCs, collected from a glioma patient whose treatment included an IDH1 peptide vaccine. CDR3 bases: TGTGCCAGCAGTAACAACCCTGACGAGCAGTACTTC. Translation gives CASSNNPDEQYF.